Detailed here is one T cell receptor beta chain. Antigen specificity is unknown. Of the isolated RNA, all was reverse transcribed, and so the sequenced material was expressed TCRB transcripts. The table came from immunoSEQ multiplex PCR; TCRdb's copy has only in-frame clones and leaves some out. The sample records under 850,000 clones, under 15% being singletons. One heparinised draw of blood, averaging around 100 mL, came from each donor. A CD45RO/CCR7/CD25/CD127/CD95/CD27 panel sorted naive, central memory, regulatory and stem cell-like memory CD4+ cells. This sample is part of a study of beta chain features in type 1 diabetes. V was cut by 8 bases and J by 1 base, with 8 bases left in between. Germline lookup yields CDR1 LNHNV and CDR2 YYDKDF (reference sequence). CDR3 length: 12 amino acids. Overall study findings and caveats: Type 1 diabetes patients had VDJ junctions that carried fewer insertions and more deletions. There was a moderate but significant shortening of TCRB CDR3s in all four CD4+ subsets of Type 1 diabetes patients. Using cDNA template may skew counts toward highly expressing activated cells.

The rearrangement joins TRBV15 to TRBJ1-1; tentatively, D is TRBD1 (5 bases). This clonotype was sampled from a man between 18 and 29 years old with type 1 diabetes. The sample taken for sequencing was naive CD4+ T cells from blood. CDR3 amino acids: CATGGGNTEAFF. The CDR3 nucleotides read TGTGCCACCGGCGGGGGGAACACTGAAGCTTTCTTT.